This T cell receptor (beta chain) originates from a study of T cell responses to AZD1222 COVID-19 vaccine. The study, taken as a whole, reports: Vaccine-related CD4 TCRs covered spike, predominating at 160-218 and 743-854. Most donors were white British, females outnumbered males, and clonal diversity was possibly underestimated. A rise in Spike-specific TCR breadth and depth followed two AZD1222 doses. Only after the peak T cell response were repertoires sampled.

The CDR3 is made up of 12 amino acids. The germline V and J ends were trimmed by 3 bases and 10 bases, with 9 bases remaining between them. Details on this clone: Its antigen is not identified.

The data were produced by immunoSEQ multiplex PCR, yet TCRdb's version contains in-frame clones alone and is incomplete. In the table there are 120,000 or so clones, around nine tenths of which are singletons. The origin of this receptor is an adult in good health. This chain links TRBV12-3 or TRBV12-4 with TRBJ2-2, with D possibly TRBD1 on 7 matching bases. The sequencing used peripheral blood, collected on day 0 of AZD1222 vaccination. Here the CDR3 reads CASSLEGAELFF. CDR3 nucleotide sequence: TGTGCCAGCAGTTTGGAGGGGGCGGAGCTGTTTTTT.